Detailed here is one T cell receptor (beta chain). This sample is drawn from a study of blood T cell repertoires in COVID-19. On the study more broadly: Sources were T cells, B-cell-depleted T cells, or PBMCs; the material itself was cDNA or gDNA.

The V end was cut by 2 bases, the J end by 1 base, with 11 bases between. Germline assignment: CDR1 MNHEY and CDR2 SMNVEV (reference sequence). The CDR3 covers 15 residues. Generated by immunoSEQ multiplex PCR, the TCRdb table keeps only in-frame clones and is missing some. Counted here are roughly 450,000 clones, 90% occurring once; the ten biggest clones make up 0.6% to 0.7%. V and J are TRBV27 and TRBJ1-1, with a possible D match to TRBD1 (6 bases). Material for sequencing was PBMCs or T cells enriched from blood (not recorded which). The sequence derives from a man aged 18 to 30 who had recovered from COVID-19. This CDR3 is CASSLPGQPNTEAFF. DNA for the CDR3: TGTGCCAGCAGTTTACCTGGACAGCCGAACACTGAAGCTTTCTTT.